This T cell receptor (beta chain) was observed in a study of spatial heterogeneity in lung cancer. Study at large: There were, on average, more than ten raw-read appearances for each unique TCR and UMI combination.

This CDR3 has 13 amino acids. V was clipped by 8 bases and J by 2 bases; unmatched bases: 6. Germline V gene data show CDR1 as MNHEY and CDR2 as SVGAGI. Time point given: sample taken at primary tumor resection. The study's findings and limits: For expanded intratumoral alpha and beta TCRs, counts tracked tumor mutation counts.

As regards this clonotype: Its matching antigen is unknown.

The study tagged each TCR cDNA molecule with a unique molecular identifier. TCRdb re-called the 5' RACE reads with MiXCR, one entry per CDR3 protein. In the table there are approximately 21,000 distinct CDR3 sequences, under 8% of which are singletons. The chain links TRBV6-5 to TRBJ2-7; 7 bases are a match to TRBD1. This clonotype originated in a male donor with early-stage non-small cell lung cancer. Sequences were derived from lung tumor tissue, sampled at surgery. CDR3 DNA: TGTGCCAGCCAACTCGGGACAGCCTACGAGCAGTACTTC. Protein sequence: CASQLGTAYEQYF.